These 30 T cell receptor beta chains originate from one sample sequenced in a study of cytomegalovirus exposure and HLA in healthy donors. PCR was performed using 60 Vbeta and 13 Jbeta primers. Repertoires were generated with immunoSEQ multiplex PCR, while TCRdb's copy carries only in-frame clones and drops some. The data contain approximately 210,000 clones, roughly 87% of them seen just once; the ten biggest clones take up around 6%. Sequencing was done on a sample of PBMCs. The source of these receptors is a middle-aged man in good health and CMV-seropositive.

This clone was seen only a few times. The chain recombines TRBV5-6 with TRBJ2-7; TRBD2 might be the D (7 bases). The germline V gene encodes CDR1 SGHDT and CDR2 YYEEEE. The CDR3 runs 15 residues. V shed 4 bases and J shed 2 bases, with 16 bases lying between them. In nucleotides, the CDR3 is TGTGCCAGCAGCCCCTATGGGGGGGCCGCCTACGAGCAGTACGTC. Residues: CASSPYGGAAYEQYV.

The V and J genes are TRBV6-6 and TRBJ2-7; D is perhaps TRBD2 (5 bases). The germline V gene encodes CDR1 MNHNY and CDR2 SVGAGI (reference sequence). V lost 6 bases and J 1 base, leaving 16 bases between the germline ends. The CDR3 sequence is 15 residues long. This CDR3 reads CASSPGSLGSYEQYV. The CDR3 DNA sequence: TGTGCCAGCAGCCCGGGGTCTTTAGGTTCCTACGAGCAGTACGTC.

The J gene is TRBJ2-7, the V gene TRBV2; TRBD2 matches 10 bases. V lost 5 bases and J lost 7; bases outside the gene matches: 11. This CDR3 is 15 amino acids long. Germline V gene lookup returns CDR1 SNHLY and CDR2 FYNNEI. In DNA form, the CDR3 reads TGTGCCAGCAGTAAGCGGGAGGGCGGAAGGGGAGAGCAGTACTTC. This codes for CASSKREGGRGEQYF.

Comments on this clone: Since a much larger clone is just one base distant, this may be a read error. The chain links TRBV6-6 to TRBJ2-7; D is perhaps TRBD1 (6 bases). Trimming shortened V by 5 bases and J by 0 bases, and 11 bases separated the two germline ends. Germline V gives CDR1 MNHNY, CDR2 SVGAGI (reference sequence). The CDR3 consists of 14 residues. CDR3 sequence: CASSLRDNSYEQYF. The CDR3 DNA follows: TGTGCCAGCAGTCTCCGGGACAACTCCTACGAGCAGTACTTC.

The chain couples TRBV18 to TRBJ1-6; 9 nucleotides match TRBD1. From germline, CDR1 is KGHSH and CDR2 LQKENI. The CDR3 spans 14 residues. After removal of 3 bases from V and 9 bases from J, the junction contained 3 bases not matched to a gene. CDR3 bases: TGTGCCAGCTCACCGGGACAGGGAGGTTCACCCCTCCACTTT. Translating it yields CASSPGQGGSPLHF.

This chain uses TRBV6-5 with TRBJ1-5; D unclear. CDR1 and CDR2 (germline): MNHEY, SVGAGI. Trimming removed 5 bases at V and 4 bases at J, with 15 bases between. The CDR3 runs 15 residues. The CDR3 nucleotides are TGTGCCAGCAGTCAAGAGGGCAGAAATAATCAGCCCCAGCATTTT. Its protein is CASSQEGRNNQPQHF.

The chain combines TRBV7-9 with TRBJ1-5, with 7 bases identical to TRBD1. Losses at the gene ends were 1 base for V and 0 bases for J; bases not matched to a gene: 3. The germline V gene has CDR1 SEHNR and CDR2 FQNEAQ (reference sequence). The CDR3 extends over 16 amino acids. The CDR3 bases are TGTGCCAGCAGCTTAGGGACAGGCGGTAGCAATCAGCCCCAGCATTTT. This gives the protein CASSLGTGGSNQPQHF.

The V and J genes are TRBV4-2 and TRBJ2-7; tentatively, D is TRBD2 (5 bases). Trimming removed 1 base from V and 1 base from J, with 14 bases in between. Germline values: CDR1 LGHNA, CDR2 YNFKEQ. The CDR3 spans 16 residues. The CDR3 spells CASSQGEGSKSYEQYF. In DNA form, the CDR3 reads TGTGCCAGCAGCCAAGGAGAGGGCTCCAAATCCTACGAGCAGTACTTC.

Concerning this clone itself: One end of the junction is discordant with germline, which a read error may explain. The sample contains more than one DNA sequence encoding this CDR3. V is TRBV25-1 and J is TRBJ1-2, with TRBD1 matching over 7 bases. This CDR3 is 13 amino acids long. The germline V gene encodes CDR1 MGHDK and CDR2 SYGVNS. CDR3 sequence: CASSRDRLYGYTF. The CDR3 DNA sequence: TGTGCCAGCAGCAGGGACAGACTCTATGGCTACACCTTT.

The chain combines TRBV9 with TRBJ1-2, with D unresolved. Germline lookup yields CDR1 SGDLS and CDR2 YYNGEE. V was trimmed by 0 bases and J by 8 bases, leaving 8 bases between them. The CDR3 totals 12 residues. CDR3 sequence reads: CASSVDFGGYTF. For the CDR3, the DNA is TGTGCCAGCAGCGTAGACTTCGGGGGCTACACCTTC.

The chain joins TRBV30 to TRBJ2-1; no clear D. The V gene's germline CDR1 is GTSNPN and CDR2 SVGIG (reference sequence). The length of the CDR3 is 11 residues. The V end was cut by 4 bases, the J end by 10 bases, with 11 bases between. CDR3 DNA: TGTGCCTGGAATGGCCTGGGCGAGCAGTTCTTC. The encoded protein is CAWNGLGEQFF.

This chain joins TRBV5-1 and TRBJ1-1, with D tentatively TRBD1 (6 bases). Germline CDR1 SGHRS, CDR2 YFSETQ. V was shortened by 5 bases and J by 5 bases, with 19 bases between the two germline ends. The CDR3 totals 15 residues. The chain's CDR3 is CASSWVGAAETEAFF. Here the CDR3 DNA reads TGCGCCAGCAGTTGGGTGGGGGCCGCGGAGACTGAAGCTTTCTTT. Combining the CDR3 with reference TRBV5-1 and TRBJ1-1 gives the whole variable domain KAGVTQTPRYLIKTRGQQVTLSCSPISGHRSVSWYQQTPGQGLQFLFEYFSETQRNKGNFPGRFSGRQFSNSRSEMNVSTLELGDSALYLCASSWVGAAETEAFFGQGTRLTVV.

As regards this clone: In the same sample, other DNA sequences code for this CDR3. V usage is TRBV5-1 and J usage is TRBJ1-5; 8 positions agree with TRBD1. The junction had 3 bases not matched to a gene; V was cut back by 4 bases and J by 0 bases. Germline V gene data show CDR1 as SGHRS and CDR2 as YFSETQ. The length of the CDR3 is 15 residues. CDR3 amino acids: CASSLTGDSNQPQHF. CDR3 bases: TGCGCCAGCAGCCTGACAGGGGATAGCAATCAGCCCCAGCATTTT.

V is TRBV6-5 and J is TRBJ1-3; no reliable D call. This CDR3 contains 14 residues. Germline CDR1 MNHEY, CDR2 SVGAGI. V gave up 7 bases and J gave up 1 base, with 11 bases separating them. In DNA form, the CDR3 reads TGTGCCAGCAAGAAGGGAGGATCTGGAAACACCATATATTTT. Translated, it gives CASKKGGSGNTIYF.

The V and J genes are TRBV6-5 and TRBJ1-2, with D perhaps matching TRBD1 (6 bases). Germline V CDR1 and CDR2: MNHEY, SVGAGI. With 7 bases removed from V and 6 bases from J, the gap between germline ends came to 15 bases. The length of the CDR3 is 13 residues. CDR3 DNA sequence: TGTGCCAGCAACCAGGGGAGGGGCAATGGCTACACCTTC. This codes for CASNQGRGNGYTF.

This rearrangement joins TRBV6-5 to TRBJ1-2; TRBD1 aligns across 7 bases. V lost 6 bases, J lost 4 bases, and 5 bases stayed unmatched. Germline-derived CDR1 and CDR2 are MNHEY and SVGAGI. The CDR3 has 13 amino acids. The CDR3 sequence is CASRVDRSYGYTF. DNA of the CDR3: TGTGCCAGCAGAGTGGACAGGAGCTATGGCTACACCTTC.

The chain has TRBV5-8 and TRBJ2-3; D unresolved. The CDR3 runs 14 residues. V was clipped by 0 bases and J by 5 bases, with 10 bases between them. Germline assignment: CDR1 SGHTS and CDR2 YDEGEE. This CDR3 is CASSLVLRGDTQYF. CDR3 DNA: TGTGCCAGCAGCTTGGTTCTTCGCGGAGATACGCAGTATTTT.

The CDR3 protein is CASSTRDRGLILFF. CDR3 DNA: TGTGCCAGTAGTACCCGGGACAGGGGCCTAATACTGTTTTTT. The V and J genes are TRBV19 and TRBJ2-2; 10 positions agree with TRBD1. Germline values: CDR1 LNHDA, CDR2 SQIVND (reference sequence). With V trimmed by 4 bases and J by 14 bases, 10 bases remained unmatched. This CDR3 is built from 14 residues.

The chain joins TRBV7-9 to TRBJ2-7; 7 nucleotides align to TRBD1. The CDR3 spans 12 residues. Germline V lookup: CDR1 SEHNR, CDR2 FQNEAQ (reference sequence). The CDR3 protein is CSSNPTGLEQYV. CDR3 bases: TGTTCCAGCAACCCGACAGGGCTCGAGCAGTACGTC.

The chain combines TRBV27 with TRBJ2-3; 8 nucleotides match TRBD2. The CDR3 covers 14 residues. J lost 1 base, V lost 4 bases, and 1 base had no gene match. Germline assignment: CDR1 MNHEY and CDR2 SMNVEV (reference sequence). In DNA, the CDR3 is TGTGCCAGCAGTTCACTAGCGGGCACAGATACGCAGTATTTT. Translating gives CASSSLAGTDTQYF.

V and J are TRBV5-1 and TRBJ2-2; tentative D call: TRBD2 (5 bases). The V end lost 0 bases, the J end lost 6 bases, and 9 bases lay between the germline ends. This CDR3 has 14 amino acids. The germline V gene has CDR1 SGHRS and CDR2 YFSETQ. Written as DNA, the CDR3 is TGCGCCAGCAGCTTGGAGCCCGGGGCCGGGGAGCTGTTTTTT. This codes for CASSLEPGAGELFF.

The gene calls are TRBV27 and TRBJ2-3, with 8 nucleotides matching TRBD2. V lost 3 bases and J lost 1; bases outside the gene matches: 3. The germline V gene encodes CDR1 MNHEY and CDR2 SMNVEV (reference sequence). This CDR3 is built from 15 residues. CDR3 residues: CASSFLAGGTDTQYF. Here the CDR3 DNA reads TGTGCCAGCAGTTTCCTAGCGGGTGGCACAGATACGCAGTATTTT.

The chain links TRBV12-5 to TRBJ2-2; D is undetermined. Trimming pared 1 base from V and 6 bases from J, leaving 15 bases between. The CDR3 is 16 residues long. Germline V gives CDR1 LGHNT, CDR2 FRNRAP. The CDR3 region has the DNA TGTGCTAGTGGTTTGGACTGGGCCCTACTCCCCGGGGAGCTGTTTTTT. The encoded protein is CASGLDWALLPGELFF.

The rearrangement links TRBV5-1 to TRBJ2-6, with D uncertain. The V gene lost 0 bases and the J gene lost 0 bases, with 13 bases spanning the gap. Germline V gene sequence: CDR1 SGHRS, CDR2 YFSETQ. The CDR3 runs 18 residues. CDR3 sequence (DNA): TGCGCCAGCAGCTTGGCGAGTATCCCGATCTCTGGGGCCAACGTCCTGACTTTC. Amino acid sequence: CASSLASIPISGANVLTF.

The V call is TRBV9, the J call TRBJ1-2; D is perhaps TRBD1 (5 bases). This CDR3 has 17 residues. From germline, CDR1 is SGDLS and CDR2 YYNGEE. Trimming took 3 bases from V and 0 from J, leaving 18 bases between them. CDR3 DNA sequence: TGTGCCAGCAGCGGGGCAGAGGGAGGACAAGCTAACTATGGCTACACCTTC. It specifies CASSGAEGGQANYGYTF.

The CDR3 region has the DNA TGCGCCAGCAGCCAGCCCCTCTTGGGCCTCTACGAAAAACTGTTTTTT. As protein: CASSQPLLGLYEKLFF. The chain couples TRBV4-1 to TRBJ1-4; no clear D gene. V gave up 3 bases and J gave up 8 bases, with 19 bases separating them. CDR3 length: 16 residues. Germline V gene lookup returns CDR1 MGHRA and CDR2 YSYEKL.

The chain carries TRBV6-5 and TRBJ2-3, with 8 bases fitting TRBD1. The length of the CDR3 is 15 residues. V lost 6 bases to trimming and J lost 3 bases; unmatched junction nucleotides: 8. Looked up from germline, CDR1 is MNHEY and CDR2 is SVGAGI. Here the CDR3 DNA reads TGTGCCAGCAGAGACAGGGGAGGTGCGACAGATACGCAGTATTTT. Its protein product is CASRDRGGATDTQYF.

As concerns this clone: Other nucleotide sequences from this sample produce the same CDR3. V usage is TRBV18 and J usage is TRBJ2-5; D remains unclear. The CDR3 spans 11 residues. Trimming stripped 4 bases from V and 5 bases from J, with 5 bases between. Germline V gene sequence: CDR1 KGHSH, CDR2 LQKENI. The CDR3 DNA follows: TGTGCCAGCTCACTACAGGAGACCCAGTACTTC. Translating it yields CASSLQETQYF.

The chain combines TRBV6-6 with TRBJ2-7, with 7 bases lining up with TRBD2. V was clipped by 5 bases and J by 4 bases; unmatched bases: 5. The length of the CDR3 is 13 residues. Germline-derived CDR1 and CDR2 are MNHNY and SVGAGI (reference sequence). This CDR3 reads CASSPGLPYEQYV. In nucleotides, the CDR3 is TGTGCCAGCAGTCCGGGACTACCATACGAGCAGTACGTC.

The V gene is TRBV11-2, the J gene TRBJ2-3; D call uncertain. Germline lookup yields CDR1 SGHAT and CDR2 FQNNGV. This CDR3 is built from 14 residues. The V and J ends lost 3 bases and 3 bases respectively, with 10 bases between them. The CDR3 DNA reads as TGTGCCAGCAGCTTCCGCCTTCGGACAGATACGCAGTATTTT. The encoded protein is CASSFRLRTDTQYF.